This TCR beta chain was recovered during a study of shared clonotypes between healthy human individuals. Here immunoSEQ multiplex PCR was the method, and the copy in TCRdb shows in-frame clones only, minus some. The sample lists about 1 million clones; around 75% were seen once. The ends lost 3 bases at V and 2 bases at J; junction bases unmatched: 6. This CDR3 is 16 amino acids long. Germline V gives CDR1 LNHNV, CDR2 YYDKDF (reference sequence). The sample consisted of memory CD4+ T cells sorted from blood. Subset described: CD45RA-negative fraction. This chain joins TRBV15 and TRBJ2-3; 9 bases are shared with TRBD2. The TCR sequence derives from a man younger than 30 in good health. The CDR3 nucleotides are TGTGCCACCAGCAGGCAGACTAGCGGATACACAGATACGCAGTATTTT. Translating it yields CATSRQTSGYTDTQYF.